This T cell receptor (beta chain) was sequenced in a study of cytomegalovirus exposure and HLA in healthy donors. This PCR relied on a set of 60 Vbeta primers and 13 Jbeta primers. TCRdb keeps only in-frame clones here, not all; method: immunoSEQ multiplex PCR. This table holds over 150,000 clones, 82% found once. Study outcomes and limitations: Most subjects' HLA-A and HLA-B alleles were reportedly predicted from TCR beta sequences. Some V segments, TRBV6-2 and TRBV6-3 among them, were indistinguishable and were therefore excluded.

This clone was picked up a small number of times. Its cognate antigen is unknown. CDR3 length equals 16 residues. CDR1 and CDR2 (germline): SNHLY, FYNNEI. V trimming: 4 bases; J trimming: 8 bases; junction bases outside the gene matches: 11. The sample taken for sequencing was PBMCs. This receptor was taken from a boy aged 2 to 10 in good health and CMV-seronegative. V gene TRBV2 combines with J gene TRBJ1-6, with 7 bases that match TRBD1. The CDR3 sequence is CASSARDRVYHSPLHF. For the CDR3, the DNA is TGTGCCAGCAGTGCAAGAGACAGGGTGTACCATTCACCCCTCCACTTT.